These T cell receptor beta chains were read from a single sample in a study of T cells after yellow fever vaccination. TCRdb independently ran MiXCR on the 5' RACE reads; one entry per CDR3 protein. The sample records 300,000 to 400,000 distinct CDR3 sequences, about 10% being singletons. The source was CD4+ T cells sorted from PBMCs, collected 45 days after the yellow fever booster vaccination. Receptors originate from a man younger than 35 who received the YFV17D yellow fever vaccine. CDR3s include the opening cysteine and the closing phenylalanine or tryptophan. D genes are given only for firm matches. Clone size is stated in some rows and not others, as once, few, many or a class when expanded.

TRBD1,few,TRBV12-5,TRBJ2-2,CASGSGQGGSTGELFF,TGTGCTAGTGGTTCCGGACAGGGCGGTAGCACCGGGGAGCTGTTTTTT
NA,few,TRBV7-6,TRBJ1-2,CASRGAGNYGYTF,TGTGCCAGCAGGGGGGCGGGTAACTATGGCTACACCTTC
NA,few,TRBV6-2/TRBV6-3,TRBJ1-5,CASRTQGRGTQPQHF,TGTGCCAGCAGAACACAGGGAAGAGGGACTCAGCCCCAGCATTTT
TRBD2,many,TRBV4-1,TRBJ2-4,CASSQIGLAELAKNIQYF,TGCGCCAGCAGCCAGATTGGACTAGCGGAACTAGCCAAAAACATTCAGTACTTC
NA,many,TRBV6-5,TRBJ2-1,CASSYLGPTSSYNEQFF,TGTGCCAGCAGTTACTTGGGGCCCACGAGCTCCTACAATGAGCAGTTCTTC
NA,many,TRBV5-4,TRBJ1-3,CASSLAPAGGGRNTIYF,TGTGCCAGCAGCTTGGCCCCTGCGGGAGGTGGAAGGAACACCATATATTTT
NA,few,TRBV14,TRBJ2-3,CASSPLGGRGTDTQYF,TGTGCCAGCAGCCCACTCGGTGGCCGAGGCACAGATACGCAGTATTTT
NA,few,TRBV4-3,TRBJ2-5,CASSQDIPGETQYF,TGCGCCAGCAGCCAAGATATACCTGGGGAGACCCAGTACTTC
TRBD2,few,TRBV5-4,TRBJ2-1,CASSLGSSGLYNEQFF,TGTGCCAGCAGCTTGGGTTCTAGCGGTTTATACAATGAGCAGTTCTTC
NA,NA,TRBV5-1,TRBJ1-2,CASSLSPPEVYGYTF,TGCGCCAGCAGCTTATCCCCCCCGGAGGTCTATGGCTACACCTTC
TRBD1,few,TRBV4-3,TRBJ2-6,CASSQRDRPGGANVLTF,TGCGCCAGCAGCCAAAGGGACAGACCCGGCGGGGCCAACGTCCTGACTTTC
NA,NA,TRBV2,TRBJ2-5,CASSDATGLRTQYF,TGTGCCAGCAGTGATGCGACCGGATTGAGGACCCAGTACTTC
NA,few,TRBV2,TRBJ2-7,CASNPFDYFSSYEQYF,TGTGCCAGCAATCCGTTCGACTATTTTAGCTCCTACGAGCAGTACTTC
NA,few,TRBV4-3,TRBJ2-1,CASSQDRPPYNEQFF,TGCGCCAGCAGCCAAGACAGGCCACCCTACAATGAGCAGTTCTTC
NA,NA,TRBV6-5,TRBJ2-2,CASSYATSYTGELFF,TGTGCCAGCAGTTACGCTACTAGCTACACCGGGGAGCTGTTTTTT
NA,NA,TRBV12-3/TRBV12-4,TRBJ1-1,CASSLGEGMNTEAFF,TGTGCCAGCAGTTTAGGGGAGGGCATGAACACTGAAGCTTTCTTT
NA,few,TRBV19,TRBJ1-1,CASQSWEGNTEAFF,TGTGCCAGTCAAAGTTGGGAGGGGAACACTGAAGCTTTCTTT
NA,few,TRBV5-1,TRBJ2-7,CASSHGVVLSYEQYF,TGCGCCAGCAGCCACGGGGTGGTCCTTTCCTACGAGCAGTACTTC
NA,NA,TRBV2,TRBJ1-4,CASTTVDNEKLFF,TGTGCCAGCACCACGGTGGATAATGAAAAACTGTTTTTT
NA,NA,TRBV9,TRBJ1-6,CASSVAGGSTLHF,TGTGCCAGCAGCGTAGCTGGGGGATCGACCCTCCACTTT
NA,NA,TRBV9,TRBJ1-6,CASSAHGSSPLHF,TGTGCCAGCAGCGCCCACGGCAGTTCACCCCTCCACTTT
NA,NA,TRBV18,TRBJ2-5,CASSPRTNLRQETQYF,TGTGCCAGCTCACCCAGGACTAATCTGAGGCAAGAGACCCAGTACTTC
NA,few,TRBV7-9,TRBJ1-4,CASSAGLWTNEKLFF,TGTGCCAGCAGCGCAGGACTTTGGACTAATGAAAAACTGTTTTTT
TRBD1,NA,TRBV7-2,TRBJ1-4,CASSRDRGNEKLFF,TGTGCCAGCAGTAGGGACAGGGGGAATGAAAAACTGTTTTTT
NA,many,TRBV7-8,TRBJ2-7,CASSTRVSYEQYF,TGTGCCAGCAGCACGAGGGTTTCCTACGAGCAGTACTTC
NA,few,TRBV19,TRBJ2-6,CASSMGMTGANVLTF,TGTGCCAGTAGTATGGGGATGACTGGGGCCAACGTCCTGACTTTC
NA,NA,TRBV20-1,TRBJ1-3,CSASDPDGNTIYF,TGCAGTGCTAGCGATCCGGATGGAAACACCATATATTTT
NA,few,TRBV28,TRBJ1-2,CASSSTGYYGYTF,TGTGCCAGCAGTTCGACAGGTTATTATGGCTACACCTTC
TRBD1,few,TRBV6-6,TRBJ1-6,CASRATGGNNSPLHF,TGTGCCAGCAGGGCCACAGGGGGTAATAATTCACCCCTCCACTTT
NA,NA,TRBV12-3/TRBV12-4,TRBJ2-7,CASSSGREQYF,TGTGCCAGCAGTTCCGGGCGCGAGCAGTACTTC
NA,NA,TRBV4-2,TRBJ1-5,CASSYQSSENQPQHF,TGTGCCAGCAGTTACCAGTCGTCGGAAAATCAGCCCCAGCATTTT
TRBD1,many,TRBV6-2/TRBV6-3,TRBJ1-2,CASGDRENYGYTF,TGTGCCAGCGGGGACAGGGAGAACTATGGCTACACCTTC